These T cell receptor beta chains were read from a single sample in a study of blood T cells in healthy people across ages. In TCRdb, the 5' RACE reads were re-called with MiXCR into one record per CDR3 protein. The repertoire includes approximately 800,000 distinct CDR3 sequences, roughly 64% of them detected once, and roughly 22% sits in the top ten. The sample consisted of blood. These receptors all come from a man aged 25 to 45 in good health. Each CDR3 is given with its conserved first and last residue. The D gene is left open where the match is weak. Size values are once, few and many counts, or a class for expanded clones, and some rows have none.

CSASAGPGSPLHF,TGCAGTGCTAGCGCCGGGCCCGGTTCACCCCTCCACTTT,TRBJ1-6,.,.,TRBV20-1
CATQLVSYDEQYF,TGTGCCACCCAACTAGTTTCTTACGACGAGCAGTACTTC,TRBJ2-7,.,.,TRBV10-3
CASSEYGQGTDGYTF,TGTGCCAGCAGTGAATATGGACAGGGGACCGATGGCTACACCTTC,TRBJ1-2,.,TRBD1,TRBV25-1
CSARWRSTGELFF,TGCAGCGCCCGGTGGCGTAGCACCGGGGAGCTGTTTTTT,TRBJ2-2,.,.,TRBV29-1
CASSSQPGNIQYF,TGTGCCAGCAGCTCCCAGCCAGGAAACATTCAGTACTTC,TRBJ2-4,.,.,TRBV7-3
CASSPSPTGELFF,TGTGCCAGCTCACCATCCCCGACCGGGGAGCTGTTTTTT,TRBJ2-2,.,.,TRBV18
CSASSGSYNEQFF,TGCAGTGCTAGTAGCGGCAGCTACAATGAGCAGTTCTTC,TRBJ2-1,few,.,TRBV20-1
CSDTLAGGTDTQYF,TGCAGTGACACCCTAGCGGGGGGAACAGATACGCAGTATTTT,TRBJ2-3,.,TRBD2,TRBV20-1
CAISRTVQETQYF,TGTGCCATCAGCCGGACAGTCCAAGAGACCCAGTACTTC,TRBJ2-5,.,.,TRBV10-3
CASSSRPPGQKDTQYF,TGTGCCAGCAGTTCCCGTCCCCCGGGACAGAAAGATACGCAGTATTTT,TRBJ2-3,.,TRBD1,TRBV27
CAISESVKYDHKPYNEQFF,TGTGCCATCAGTGAGTCTGTCAAGTATGACCACAAACCCTACAATGAGCAGTTCTTC,TRBJ2-1,.,.,TRBV10-3
CSARRNRDREINRNEQFF,TGCAGTGCTAGGCGGAACCGGGACAGGGAAATAAACCGCAATGAGCAGTTCTTC,TRBJ2-1,.,TRBD1,TRBV20-1
CASSAGTAGEQYF,TGTGCCAGCAGCGCTGGGACAGCGGGCGAGCAGTACTTC,TRBJ2-7,few,.,TRBV2
CSVEKSDPGETQYF,TGCAGCGTTGAAAAGTCCGATCCGGGGGAGACCCAGTACTTC,TRBJ2-5,few,.,TRBV29-1
CASSRGGREYGYTF,TGTGCCAGCAGCCGGGGGGGCCGGGAGTATGGCTACACCTTC,TRBJ1-2,.,.,TRBV7-8
CSVYWDYEQYF,TGCAGCGTATATTGGGACTACGAGCAGTACTTC,TRBJ2-7,few,.,TRBV29-1
CASIELQGRYGYTF,TGTGCCAGCATAGAATTGCAGGGACGGTATGGCTACACCTTC,TRBJ1-2,.,.,TRBV7-9
CASSPRTGGIYEQYF,TGTGCCAGCTCACCGCGGACAGGGGGGATCTACGAGCAGTACTTC,TRBJ2-7,.,TRBD1,TRBV18
CASSYPGLVGTQYF,TGTGCCAGCAGTTACCCAGGACTAGTCGGGACCCAGTACTTC,TRBJ2-5,few,TRBD2,TRBV6-5
CASSSGVSFGNEQFF,TGCGCCAGCAGCTCGGGAGTTTCATTCGGGAATGAGCAGTTCTTC,TRBJ2-1,.,.,TRBV5-1
CASSFPLGNEQFF,TGTGCCAGCAGTTTCCCACTAGGCAATGAGCAGTTCTTC,TRBJ2-1,few,.,TRBV6-6
CASTRLAGGSEQFF,TGTGCCAGCACCAGACTAGCGGGAGGTAGTGAGCAGTTCTTC,TRBJ2-1,.,TRBD2,TRBV27
CASSDQGADTQYF,TGTGCCAGCAGTGACCAGGGGGCAGATACGCAGTATTTT,TRBJ2-3,few,TRBD1,TRBV12-3/TRBV12-4
CASSLGGDGVNYGYTF,TGTGCCAGCAGTTTAGGCGGGGACGGGGTTAACTACGGCTACACCTTC,TRBJ1-2,.,.,TRBV27
CASSLHPLQATPAAGAFF,TGTGCCAGCAGCTTACATCCCCTGCAGGCGACCCCAGCGGCTGGAGCTTTCTTT,TRBJ1-1,.,.,TRBV7-2
CASSPGLWGEQYF,TGTGCCAGCAGTCCGGGGTTATGGGGCGAGCAGTACTTC,TRBJ2-7,.,.,TRBV12-3/TRBV12-4
CASSKGTGGNLYEQYF,TGTGCCAGTAGTAAGGGAACAGGGGGAAATCTTTACGAGCAGTACTTC,TRBJ2-7,few,TRBD1,TRBV19
CSAREPRTVETQYF,TGCAGTGCTAGAGAGCCCCGGACCGTGGAGACCCAGTACTTC,TRBJ2-5,.,.,TRBV20-1
CASSQKGVGTQYF,TGCGCCAGCAGCCAAAAGGGGGTCGGGACCCAGTACTTC,TRBJ2-5,once,.,TRBV3-1
CASSSPGLTGVYEQYF,TGTGCCAGCTCATCTCCGGGACTGACCGGGGTCTACGAGCAGTACTTC,TRBJ2-7,.,.,TRBV18
CSAVVGGGNYEQYF,TGCAGTGCTGTGGTGGGGGGAGGGAACTACGAGCAGTACTTC,TRBJ2-7,.,TRBD2,TRBV20-1
CASTKAGATYEQYF,TGTGCCAGCACAAAGGCAGGAGCTACCTACGAGCAGTACTTC,TRBJ2-7,.,.,TRBV12-3/TRBV12-4
CSVGRNVVSEQFF,TGCAGCGTTGGGCGAAATGTGGTCAGTGAGCAGTTCTTC,TRBJ2-1,.,.,TRBV29-1
CASSHPSEGVYTQYF,TGTGCCAGCAGCCACCCCTCCGAAGGTGTGTATACGCAGTATTTT,TRBJ2-3,.,.,TRBV3-1
CSASPGRGEETQYF,TGCAGTGCTAGCCCGGGCAGGGGTGAAGAGACCCAGTACTTC,TRBJ2-5,.,.,TRBV20-1
CASSFDGNIQYF,TGTGCCAGCAGTTTTGATGGAAACATTCAGTACTTC,TRBJ2-4,.,.,TRBV27
CASSFRGRGNYGYTF,TGTGCCAGCAGCTTCAGGGGGCGCGGGAACTATGGCTACACCTTC,TRBJ1-2,few,TRBD1,TRBV7-2
CASSQARGVGEQYF,TGTGCCAGCAGCCAGGCACGGGGGGTTGGCGAGCAGTACTTC,TRBJ2-7,many,TRBD2,TRBV7-2
CASSTGFTEAFF,TGTGCCAGCAGCACAGGGTTCACTGAAGCTTTCTTT,TRBJ1-1,few,.,TRBV7-2
CASSQVSDRRGNTDTQYF,TGTGCCAGCAGCCAAGTTTCGGACAGAAGGGGAAATACAGATACGCAGTATTTT,TRBJ2-3,.,.,TRBV3-1
CASSLGAGRTYNEQFF,TGTGCCAGCAGCTTAGGAGCCGGCCGAACCTACAATGAGCAGTTCTTC,TRBJ2-1,few,.,TRBV7-2
CSASISGRSRGGETQYF,TGCAGTGCTAGTATTAGCGGGAGATCTCGCGGGGGAGAGACCCAGTACTTC,TRBJ2-5,.,TRBD2,TRBV20-1
CSARGQRNQPQHF,TGCAGTGCTAGAGGACAGAGAAATCAGCCCCAGCATTTT,TRBJ1-5,once,.,TRBV20-1
CASSPGTTPAHNEQYF,TGTGCCAGCAGTCCCGGGACTACCCCTGCCCACAATGAGCAGTACTTC,TRBJ2-7,.,TRBD2,TRBV6-6
CASSFDSLRGGYTF,TGTGCCAGCAGCTTCGACAGTCTCAGGGGTGGCTACACCTTC,TRBJ1-2,few,.,TRBV7-2
CSALTSLGTGVYGYTF,TGCAGTGCCCTAACGTCCTTAGGGACAGGAGTGTATGGCTACACCTTC,TRBJ1-2,.,TRBD1,TRBV20-1
CSARDRNGLREQYF,TGCAGTGCTAGAGATCGGAACGGCCTCCGGGAGCAGTACTTC,TRBJ2-7,.,.,TRBV20-1
CASSESGSTDTQYF,TGTGCCAGCAGTGAATCAGGGTCTACAGATACGCAGTATTTT,TRBJ2-3,.,.,TRBV25-1
CATADNYGYTF,TGCGCCACCGCGGACAACTATGGCTACACCTTC,TRBJ1-2,.,.,TRBV5-1
CASSGPGRWSNYGYTF,TGTGCCAGCAGCGGCCCGGGACGTTGGAGTAACTATGGCTACACCTTC,TRBJ1-2,.,.,TRBV28
CSVVWATGKEAFF,TGCAGCGTTGTTTGGGCGACCGGAAAGGAAGCTTTCTTT,TRBJ1-1,.,.,TRBV29-1
CASRQGGGAYEQYF,TGTGCCAGCAGGCAGGGGGGCGGCGCCTACGAGCAGTACTTC,TRBJ2-7,.,.,TRBV12-3/TRBV12-4
CASNGQGVGGYTF,TGCGCCAGCAACGGACAGGGGGTGGGTGGCTACACCTTC,TRBJ1-2,few,TRBD1,TRBV10-2